A selection of T cell receptor beta chains follows, all from one sample in a study of OX40 agonist ivuxolimab in advanced cancers. Method: immunoSEQ multiplex PCR; TCRdb's copy keeps in-frame clones and lacks some. The table lists about 33,000 clones, roughly 80% of them singletons. This specimen was CD4+ or CD8+ T cells sorted from blood, taken in a trial of the OX40 agonist ivuxolimab. All receptors come from an adult with an advanced solid tumor such as melanoma, head and neck, liver or kidney cancer. The CDR3 runs from the conserved cysteine through the conserved F or W. The D gene is left open where the match is weak. The size field is filled for only some rows; it gives once, few, many or a size class.

D gene: .
J gene: TRBJ2-3
V gene: TRBV18
clone size: few
CDR3 protein: CASSPSQSGGLHTDTQYF
CDR3 DNA: TGTGCCAGCTCACCAAGTCAGTCCGGGGGACTTCACACAGATACGCAGTATTTT

D gene: TRBD1
J gene: TRBJ1-5
V gene: TRBV28
clone size: .
CDR3 protein: CASSLRQGAHQPQHF
CDR3 DNA: TGTGCCAGCAGTTTAAGGCAGGGGGCGCATCAGCCCCAGCATTTT

D gene: .
J gene: TRBJ1-2
V gene: TRBV28
clone size: .
CDR3 protein: CASSRTPANYGYTF
CDR3 DNA: TGTGCCAGCAGTCGGACACCTGCTAACTATGGCTACACCTTC

D gene: TRBD1
J gene: TRBJ2-7
V gene: TRBV18
clone size: .
CDR3 protein: CASSPPTGLGEQYF
CDR3 DNA: TGTGCCAGCTCACCACCGACAGGGCTCGGCGAGCAGTACTTC

D gene: TRBD1
J gene: TRBJ2-7
V gene: TRBV30
clone size: few
CDR3 protein: CAWSGVREGQGATGEQYF
CDR3 DNA: TGTGCCTGGAGTGGAGTTCGGGAAGGACAGGGGGCGACAGGGGAGCAGTACTTC

D gene: TRBD1
J gene: TRBJ1-2
V gene: TRBV5-1
clone size: .
CDR3 protein: CASSLGQGGYGYTF
CDR3 DNA: TGCGCCAGCAGCTTGGGACAGGGAGGCTATGGCTATACCTTC

D gene: .
J gene: TRBJ1-5
V gene: TRBV6-5
clone size: .
CDR3 protein: CASSTNYGPQPQHF
CDR3 DNA: TGTGCCAGCAGTACTAACTACGGGCCTCAGCCCCAGCATTTT

D gene: TRBD1
J gene: TRBJ2-3
V gene: TRBV6-4
clone size: .
CDR3 protein: CASSDGQGADTQYF
CDR3 DNA: TGTGCCAGCAGTGACGGACAGGGGGCAGATACGCAGTATTTT

D gene: .
J gene: TRBJ1-1
V gene: TRBV5-5
clone size: .
CDR3 protein: CASSPGTLNTEAFF
CDR3 DNA: TGTGCCAGCAGCCCCGGGACATTGAACACTGAAGCTTTCTTT

D gene: .
J gene: TRBJ1-1
V gene: TRBV4-1
clone size: .
CDR3 protein: CASSQRQGGPTEAFF
CDR3 DNA: TGCGCCAGCAGCCAAAGACAAGGGGGACCGACTGAAGCTTTCTTT

D gene: .
J gene: TRBJ2-7
V gene: TRBV7-6
clone size: .
CDR3 protein: CASSSQGYEQYF
CDR3 DNA: TGTGCCAGCAGCTCCCAGGGCTACGAGCAGTACTTC

D gene: TRBD2
J gene: TRBJ2-4
V gene: TRBV27
clone size: few
CDR3 protein: CASSLGRASHIQYF
CDR3 DNA: TGTGCCAGCAGTTTAGGGAGGGCTAGTCACATTCAGTACTTC

D gene: TRBD1
J gene: TRBJ2-1
V gene: TRBV28
clone size: few
CDR3 protein: CASSFDGTGEGSYNEQFF
CDR3 DNA: TGTGCCAGCAGCTTCGACGGGACAGGGGAGGGCTCCTACAATGAGCAGTTCTTC

D gene: .
J gene: TRBJ1-6
V gene: TRBV2
clone size: .
CDR3 protein: CASSGGSPLHF
CDR3 DNA: TGTGCCAGCAGTGGGGGTTCACCCCTCCACTTT

D gene: .
J gene: TRBJ2-7
V gene: TRBV6-5
clone size: .
CDR3 protein: CASSYSPGTYEQYF
CDR3 DNA: TGTGCCAGCAGTTACTCTCCTGGCACATACGAGCAGTACTTC

D gene: TRBD1
J gene: TRBJ1-4
V gene: TRBV7-8
clone size: .
CDR3 protein: CASSFVGQGYEKLFF
CDR3 DNA: TGTGCCAGCAGCTTTGTCGGACAGGGGTATGAAAAACTGTTTTTT

D gene: .
J gene: TRBJ1-2
V gene: TRBV7-9
clone size: .
CDR3 protein: CASSLRGNYGYTF
CDR3 DNA: TGTGCCAGCAGCTTAAGAGGGAACTATGGCTACACCTTC

D gene: .
J gene: TRBJ2-7
V gene: TRBV13
clone size: few
CDR3 protein: CASSLTGLYEQYF
CDR3 DNA: TGTGCCAGCAGCTTAACAGGGCTCTACGAGCAGTACTTC

D gene: .
J gene: TRBJ2-3
V gene: TRBV11-2
clone size: .
CDR3 protein: CASSFLFGAQLNGDTQYF
CDR3 DNA: TGTGCCAGCAGCTTTTTATTCGGGGCTCAATTAAACGGGGATACGCAGTATTTT

D gene: .
J gene: TRBJ2-6
V gene: TRBV4-2
clone size: .
CDR3 protein: CASSQAWSGAASSGANVLTF
CDR3 DNA: TGTGCCAGCAGCCAGGCTTGGTCGGGAGCGGCGTCCTCTGGGGCCAACGTCCTGACTTTC

D gene: TRBD1
J gene: TRBJ1-2
V gene: TRBV4-1
clone size: once
CDR3 protein: CASSPDRASNYGYTF
CDR3 DNA: TGCGCCAGCAGCCCAGACAGGGCTAGTAACTATGGCTACACCTTC

D gene: .
J gene: TRBJ1-3
V gene: TRBV30
clone size: few
CDR3 protein: CARKQGYSGNTIYF
CDR3 DNA: TGTGCCCGTAAACAGGGCTACTCTGGAAACACCATATATTTT

D gene: .
J gene: TRBJ2-7
V gene: TRBV11-3
clone size: once
CDR3 protein: CASSPGGQHYTYEQYF
CDR3 DNA: TGTGCCAGCAGCCCGGGCGGACAGCACTATACCTACGAGCAGTACTTC

D gene: .
J gene: TRBJ1-5
V gene: TRBV7-8
clone size: few
CDR3 protein: CASSQLGGGVNQPQHF
CDR3 DNA: TGTGCCAGCAGCCAACTCGGTGGGGGGGTCAATCAGCCCCAGCATTTT

D gene: TRBD1
J gene: TRBJ1-2
V gene: TRBV18
clone size: .
CDR3 protein: CASSPDDRGHYGYTF
CDR3 DNA: TGTGCCAGCTCCCCAGACGACAGGGGACACTATGGCTACACCTTC

D gene: .
J gene: TRBJ2-2
V gene: TRBV7-6
clone size: .
CDR3 protein: CASSSQLTVLKPGELFF
CDR3 DNA: TGTGCCAGCAGCTCCCAATTGACAGTCCTCAAACCCGGGGAGCTGTTTTTT

D gene: .
J gene: TRBJ1-1
V gene: TRBV18
clone size: medium-sized
CDR3 protein: CASSLETEAFF
CDR3 DNA: TGTGCCAGCTCCCTCGAGACTGAAGCTTTCTTT

D gene: TRBD1
J gene: TRBJ1-4
V gene: TRBV29-1
clone size: .
CDR3 protein: CSATWDRGSPEKLFF
CDR3 DNA: TGCAGCGCCACCTGGGACAGGGGGTCGCCTGAAAAACTGTTTTTT

D gene: .
J gene: TRBJ1-2
V gene: TRBV11-2
clone size: .
CDR3 protein: CASSLGGSQNYGYTF
CDR3 DNA: TGTGCCAGCAGCTTAGGAGGCAGCCAAAACTATGGCTACACCTTC

D gene: .
J gene: TRBJ1-6
V gene: TRBV27
clone size: .
CDR3 protein: CASSSLPSVVSSPLHF
CDR3 DNA: TGTGCCAGCAGTTCCCTCCCAAGCGTCGTAAGTTCACCCCTCCACTTT

D gene: .
J gene: TRBJ2-3
V gene: TRBV10-3
clone size: once
CDR3 protein: CAITSIQGLGSEDTQYF
CDR3 DNA: TGTGCCATCACTTCGATACAGGGATTAGGTTCAGAAGATACGCAGTATTTT

D gene: .
J gene: TRBJ2-1
V gene: TRBV10-1
clone size: .
CDR3 protein: CASRAGVGDNEQFF
CDR3 DNA: TGCGCCAGCAGGGCGGGCGTAGGAGACAATGAGCAGTTCTTC

D gene: TRBD1
J gene: TRBJ2-5
V gene: TRBV7-6
clone size: .
CDR3 protein: CASSLIGTGGEETQYF
CDR3 DNA: TGTGCCAGCAGCTTGATTGGGACAGGGGGCGAAGAGACCCAGTACTTC

D gene: .
J gene: TRBJ2-6
V gene: TRBV5-5
clone size: .
CDR3 protein: CASSLYPRGGLGSGANVLTF
CDR3 DNA: TGTGCCAGCAGCTTGTATCCCAGGGGAGGCCTGGGGAGTGGGGCCAACGTCCTGACTTTC

D gene: .
J gene: TRBJ1-2
V gene: TRBV11-2
clone size: .
CDR3 protein: CASSLENTYYGYTF
CDR3 DNA: TGTGCCAGCAGCTTAGAAAACACCTACTATGGCTACACCTTC

D gene: .
J gene: TRBJ1-4
V gene: TRBV29-1
clone size: .
CDR3 protein: CSVTGTESTNEKLFF
CDR3 DNA: TGCAGCGTCACCGGGACTGAATCAACTAATGAAAAACTGTTTTTT

D gene: TRBD1
J gene: TRBJ2-7
V gene: TRBV2
clone size: .
CDR3 protein: CASTGGGYEQYF
CDR3 DNA: TGTGCCAGCACAGGGGGCGGGTACGAGCAGTACTTC

D gene: TRBD1
J gene: TRBJ1-2
V gene: TRBV15
clone size: .
CDR3 protein: CATSPGQGLADGYTF
CDR3 DNA: TGTGCCACCAGTCCGGGACAGGGGCTAGCCGATGGCTACACCTTC

D gene: .
J gene: TRBJ1-1
V gene: TRBV6-1
clone size: .
CDR3 protein: CASSDRGNTEAFF
CDR3 DNA: TGTGCCAGCAGTGATCGGGGGAACACTGAAGCTTTCTTT

D gene: .
J gene: TRBJ2-1
V gene: TRBV5-1
clone size: once
CDR3 protein: CASSTRGASSYNEQFF
CDR3 DNA: TGCGCCAGCAGCACCCGCGGGGCAAGCTCCTACAATGAGCAGTTCTTC

D gene: .
J gene: TRBJ1-2
V gene: TRBV6-6
clone size: .
CDR3 protein: CASSYWGQNGYTF
CDR3 DNA: TGTGCCAGCAGTTACTGGGGGCAGAATGGCTACACCTTC

D gene: .
J gene: TRBJ1-5
V gene: TRBV6-1
clone size: .
CDR3 protein: CASSSGTASNQPQHF
CDR3 DNA: TGTGCCAGCAGCTCCGGGACCGCTAGCAATCAGCCCCAGCATTTT

D gene: .
J gene: TRBJ2-3
V gene: TRBV11-1
clone size: .
CDR3 protein: CASSLAGSTDTQYF
CDR3 DNA: TGTGCCAGCAGCTTAGCAGGGAGCACAGATACGCAGTATTTT

D gene: TRBD1
J gene: TRBJ1-1
V gene: TRBV2
clone size: once
CDR3 protein: CASSEFGTGGRLNTEAFF
CDR3 DNA: TGTGCCAGCAGTGAATTTGGGACAGGGGGCCGACTAAACACTGAAGCTTTCTTT

D gene: .
J gene: TRBJ1-2
V gene: TRBV19
clone size: .
CDR3 protein: CASSIEGRGVGYTF
CDR3 DNA: TGTGCCAGTAGTATAGAGGGGCGGGGAGTTGGCTACACCTTC

D gene: .
J gene: TRBJ1-2
V gene: TRBV11-2
clone size: .
CDR3 protein: CASSSVRGWNYGYTF
CDR3 DNA: TGTGCCAGCAGCTCGGTAAGAGGGTGGAACTATGGCTACACCTTC

D gene: .
J gene: TRBJ1-2
V gene: TRBV6-5
clone size: .
CDR3 protein: CASSYSGQGSYGYTF
CDR3 DNA: TGTGCCAGCAGTTACTCCGGCCAGGGGAGCTATGGCTACACCTTC